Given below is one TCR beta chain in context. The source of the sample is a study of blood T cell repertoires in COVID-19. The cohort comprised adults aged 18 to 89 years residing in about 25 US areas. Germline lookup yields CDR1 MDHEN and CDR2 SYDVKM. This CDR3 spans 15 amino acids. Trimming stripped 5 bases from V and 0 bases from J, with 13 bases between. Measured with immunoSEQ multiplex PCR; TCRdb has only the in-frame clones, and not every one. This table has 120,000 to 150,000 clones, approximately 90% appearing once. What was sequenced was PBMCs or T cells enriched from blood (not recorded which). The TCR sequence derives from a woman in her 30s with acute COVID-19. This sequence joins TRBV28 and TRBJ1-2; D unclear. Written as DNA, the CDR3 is TGTGCCAGCAGTCGAATCGGGGTCTCTAACTATGGCTACACCTTC. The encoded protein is CASSRIGVSNYGYTF.